The next 18 T cell receptor beta chains were all read from a single sample in a study of low-dose radiotherapy and immunotherapy resistance in tumors. The sample's time point: before trial treatment. TRAV and TRBV primers primed cDNA for both TCRalpha and TCRbeta. The authors ran about 20 PCR cycles to amplify TCRs with a constant-region primer and V-primer adapter. TCRdb re-called the reads with MiXCR, one entry per CDR3 protein. The sample carries over 55,000 distinct CDR3 sequences, around 30% recorded once. The specimen comprised PBMCs, sampled before treatment. All receptors come from a female donor with ovarian cancer.

The rearrangement uses TRBV29-1 and TRBJ2-2; 10 bases are a match to TRBD2. The V gene end was trimmed by 4 bases and the J gene end by 10 bases; junction bases not matched to a gene: 12. The CDR3 sequence is 15 residues long. Germline assignment: CDR1 SQVTM and CDR2 ANQGSEA. CDR3: CSVAPLAGMGKELFF. CDR3 nucleotides: TGCAGCGTTGCCCCACTAGCGGGGATGGGAAAGGAGCTGTTTTTT.

On this clonotype itself: This is likely an artifact of a read error, given a far larger clone one base away. The chain combines TRBV6-2 or TRBV6-3 with TRBJ2-1, with TRBD1 identical over 7 bases. Germline CDR1 and CDR2: MNHEY and SVGEGT. The CDR3 contains 14 residues. V shed 2 bases and J 10 bases; nucleotides not matched to a gene: 8. CDR3 nucleotide sequence: TGTGCCAGCAGTTACCAAGGACAGGCCTACGAGCAGTTCTTC. Residues: CASSYQGQAYEQFF.

This clonotype was seen repeatedly, ten times or more. This chain links TRBV5-4 with TRBJ2-7; D uncertain. Germline-derived CDR1 and CDR2 are SGHNT and YYREEE (reference sequence). The CDR3 extends over 14 amino acids. V lost 0 bases to trimming and J lost 3 bases, with 10 bases between them. The CDR3 bases are TGTGCCAGCAGCTTGGGTGTGAAGCGCTACGAGCAGTACTTC. Encoded protein: CASSLGVKRYEQYF.

This clonotype appeared many times. V and J are TRBV29-1 and TRBJ2-5; weak D call: TRBD1 (5 bases). This CDR3 region has 12 residues. The V gene's germline CDR1 is SQVTM and CDR2 ANQGSEA. Trimming removed 4 bases from V and 1 base from J, with 7 bases in between. The CDR3 coding sequence is TGCAGCGTTGGGCAGGGCCAAGAGACCCAGTACTTC. As protein: CSVGQGQETQYF.

In DNA, the CDR3 is TGTGCCAGCCGACTAGCCGGGGAGACCCAGTACTTC. Protein product: CASRLAGETQYF. The chain couples TRBV19 to TRBJ2-5; 7 bases agree with TRBD2. The CDR3 covers 12 residues. Germline CDR1 and CDR2: LNHDA and SQIVND (reference sequence). The junction had 6 bases not matched to a gene; V was cut back by 9 bases and J by 5 bases.

This chain joins TRBV5-1 and TRBJ1-4; D is ambiguous. CDR1 SGHRS and CDR2 YFSETQ come from the germline V gene. This CDR3 spans 13 amino acids. The V gene lost 2 bases and the J gene lost 3 bases, with 5 bases spanning the gap. This CDR3 reads CASSFGPNEKLFF. CDR3 nucleotide sequence: TGCGCCAGCAGCTTCGGACCTAATGAAAAACTGTTTTTT.

V gene TRBV12-3 or TRBV12-4 combines with J gene TRBJ1-3; D is undetermined. This CDR3 contains 15 residues. Trimming took off 3 bases at V and 1 base at J, with 10 bases between the two ends. The CDR3 is CASSFEGRSGNTIYF. CDR3 DNA: TGTGCCAGCAGTTTCGAAGGTCGTTCTGGAAACACCATATATTTT.

Concerning this clonotype itself: A far more abundant clone sits one base away, making this likely a read error. The CDR3 end shows no conserved phenylalanine or tryptophan, and so a read error is likely. The chain links TRBV27 to TRBJ2-6; possibly TRBD2 for D (5 bases). Germline V lookup: CDR1 MNHEY, CDR2 SMNVEV (reference sequence). The CDR3 is made up of 16 amino acids. V lost 3 bases to trimming and J lost 0 bases, with 9 bases between them. CDR3 DNA: TGTGCCAGCAGTTTTCGAGGGAGCTCTGGGGCCAACGTCCTGACTCTC. As protein: CASSFRGSSGANVLTL.

Many counts were recorded for this clonotype. This sequence joins TRBV5-1 and TRBJ2-7, with TRBD2 matching over 9 bases. CDR1 and CDR2 (germline): SGHRS, YFSETQ. The CDR3 is made up of 17 amino acids. V dropped 0 bases and J dropped 2; count of bases not matched to a gene: 9. The CDR3, as DNA: TGCGCCAGCAGCTTGGGAGGAGGTAGCGGGGGAACCTACGAGCAGTACTTC. It specifies CASSLGGGSGGTYEQYF.

This clonotype was recorded at least ten times. The chain carries TRBV5-1 and TRBJ1-1, with D uncertain. V was trimmed by 0 bases and J by 4 bases, leaving 10 bases between them. CDR1 is SGHRS and CDR2 is YFSETQ in the germline V gene. The CDR3 loop spans 14 amino acids. CDR3 protein: CASSLEGRSTEAFF. The CDR3 nucleotides read TGCGCCAGCAGCTTGGAAGGCCGGAGCACTGAAGCTTTCTTT.

V gene TRBV6-4 combines with J gene TRBJ2-3; the D gene could be TRBD1 or TRBD2 (5 bases each). Germline lookup yields CDR1 MRHNA and CDR2 SNTAGT. This CDR3 comprises 15 residues. Trimming stripped 5 bases from V and 0 bases from J, with 12 bases between. The CDR3 reads CASSPGTTSTDTQYF. The CDR3 DNA reads TGTGCCAGCAGTCCCGGGACCACTAGCACAGATACGCAGTATTTT.

The rearrangement joins TRBV24-1 to TRBJ2-5, with D tentatively TRBD2 (5 bases). CDR3 length: 14 residues. The V gene's germline CDR1 is KGHDR and CDR2 SFDVKD. Trimming cost V 2 bases and J 1 base, with 7 bases left between them. CDR3 in DNA: TGTGCCACCAGTGATTCAGGACTCCAAGAGACCCAGTACTTC. Amino acid sequence: CATSDSGLQETQYF.

The rearrangement joins TRBV5-6 to TRBJ2-3; D remains unclear. The V end was cut by 6 bases, the J end by 4 bases, with 18 bases between. This CDR3 is 15 amino acids long. Per germline, CDR1 SGHDT and CDR2 YYEEEE. CDR3 residues: CASTKRGQFPDTQYF. Here the CDR3 DNA reads TGTGCCAGCACCAAGCGAGGCCAGTTCCCAGATACGCAGTATTTT.

As to this clonotype: It is unclear where the CDR3 begins or ends on the DNA, so no DNA is shown, and the CDR3 is as TCRdb lists it. The rearrangement links TRBV5-4 to TRBJ2-2; TRBD1 is the table's D call and was not checked against the DNA. The length of the CDR3 is 18 amino acids, counting both ends. From germline, CDR1 is SGHNT and CDR2 YYREEE (reference sequence). The CDR3 here is CASSLGPGTANTGELFFF.

This clonotype was seen many times. This rearrangement joins TRBV12-3 or TRBV12-4 to TRBJ2-3; 9 nucleotides match TRBD2. V shed 3 bases, J shed 2 bases, and the junction held 6 bases outside the gene matches. This CDR3 contains 16 residues. CDR3 DNA: TGTGCCAGCAGTTTTTTAGCGGGAGTCAACACAGATACGCAGTATTTT. Its translation is CASSFLAGVNTDTQYF.

This clonotype was seen at least ten times. This chain connects TRBV6-6 to TRBJ2-2; D possibly corresponds to TRBD1 (6 bases). Germline V lookup: CDR1 MNHNY, CDR2 SVGAGI (reference sequence). Trimming cost V 2 bases and J 0 bases, with 10 bases left between them. CDR3 size: 16 residues. CDR3 in DNA: TGTGCCAGCAGTTACCAGGGGCAAGCGAACACCGGGGAGCTGTTTTTT. Its translation: CASSYQGQANTGELFF.

A note on this clonotype: The likely explanation is a read error, given a far larger clone one base away. V gene TRBV7-6 combines with J gene TRBJ1-1; D may be TRBD1 (5 bases). Trimming stripped 5 bases from V and 1 base from J, with 14 bases between. The CDR3 sequence is 15 residues long. The germline CDR1 and CDR2 sequences are SGHVS and FNYEAQ. Written as DNA, the CDR3 is TGTGCCAGCAGCAAGACATGGGGGACGAACACTGAAGCTTTCTTT. Translating gives CASSKTWGTNTEAFF.

In its sample, this clonotype was seen once. The J gene is TRBJ2-1, the V gene TRBV5-6; 10 bases fit TRBD1. This CDR3 spans 15 amino acids. J gave up 8 bases and V 0 bases, and 5 bases lay outside the gene matches. Germline CDR1 SGHDT, CDR2 YYEEEE. The CDR3 DNA follows: TGTGCCAGCAGCTTGGGACAGGGGGCAGTTTATGAGCAGTTCTTC. This codes for CASSLGQGAVYEQFF.